These 9 T cell receptor beta chains were sequenced from one sample in a study of T cell repertoires in cytomegalovirus infection. No antigen has been assigned to these receptors. TCRdb independently ran MiXCR on the reads; one entry per CDR3 protein. The data contain approximately 1,000,000 distinct CDR3 sequences, around 32% of them singletons. Specimen: cultured CD8+ T cells from PBMCs, collected from culture after CMV antigen stimulation. All receptors derive from a human donor in good health (CMV status not recorded). Some clones in this sample may be carry-over from other donors' samples.

The chain carries TRBV19 and TRBJ2-1; 7 bases line up with TRBD2. The CDR3 totals 15 residues. Trimming took 5 bases from V and 6 from J; bases not matched to a gene: 10. Per germline, CDR1 LNHDA and CDR2 SQIVND (reference sequence). The CDR3 region is CASSPPQRGSNEQFF. The CDR3 DNA sequence: TGTGCCAGTAGTCCCCCCCAGCGGGGCAGCAATGAGCAGTTCTTC.

The chain has TRBV6-6 and TRBJ2-7; D is unresolved. This CDR3 is built from 13 residues. Deletions cut 2 bases from V and 4 bases from J, with 9 bases between. The germline CDR1 and CDR2 sequences are MNHNY and SVGAGI (reference sequence). The CDR3 spells CASSYPDGYEQYF. As DNA, the CDR3 is TGTGCCAGCAGTTACCCCGATGGGTACGAGCAGTACTTC.

The CDR3 DNA sequence: TGTGCCAGTACTAAGGGACTTAACACTGAAGCTTTCTTT. It translates to CASTKGLNTEAFF. The chain has TRBV19 and TRBJ1-1, with D perhaps TRBD1 (5 bases). From germline, CDR1 is LNHDA and CDR2 SQIVND (reference sequence). Trimming removed 7 bases at V and 2 bases at J, with 11 bases between. The CDR3 spans 13 residues.

This clonotype appeared a few times. This rearrangement joins TRBV10-3 to TRBJ2-3; TRBD2 matches at 7 bases. This CDR3 is 16 amino acids long. The germline V gene encodes CDR1 ENHRY and CDR2 SYGVKD. With V trimmed by 1 base and J by 1 base, 5 bases remained unmatched. CDR3 coding DNA: TGTGCCATCAGTGAGTATGGCGGGGGAGGCACAGATACGCAGTATTTT. This encodes CAISEYGGGGTDTQYF.

This chain joins TRBV7-4 and TRBJ2-1; 9 positions agree with TRBD2. Unmatched junction bases numbered 11, after V lost 6 bases and J lost 8 bases. The germline V gene has CDR1 SGHVT and CDR2 SQSDAQ. The CDR3 spans 15 residues. The CDR3 nucleotides read TGTGCCAGCAGTGTTGCGGGGGGGCCTTGGCATGAGCAGTTCTTC. Protein sequence: CASSVAGGPWHEQFF.

This clonotype was picked up a small number of times. The chain couples TRBV7-8 to TRBJ2-7; TRBD1 or TRBD2 may be the D gene (5 bases each). The germline V gene has CDR1 SGHVS and CDR2 FQNEAQ. The CDR3 sequence is 17 residues long. Trimming shortened V by 5 bases and J by 4 bases, and 24 bases separated the two germline ends. Here the CDR3 DNA reads TGTGCCAGCAGCCCCCGAAATGGTAGGGACGGGGCTTACGAGCAGTACGTC. Amino acids: CASSPRNGRDGAYEQYV.

The chain links TRBV5-8 to TRBJ2-3, with TRBD2 matching over 8 bases. The CDR3 sequence is 14 residues long. J gave up 2 bases and V 4 bases, and 3 bases lay outside the gene matches. Germline V lookup: CDR1 SGHTS, CDR2 YDEGEE. The CDR3 loop reads CASSPAGDTDTQYF. CDR3 nucleotide sequence: TGTGCCAGCAGCCCAGCGGGGGACACAGATACGCAGTATTTT.

The genes are TRBV27 and TRBJ1-2; tentative D call: TRBD1 (5 bases). Trimming removed 0 bases from V and 3 bases from J, with 23 bases in between. The CDR3 consists of 19 residues. From germline, CDR1 is MNHEY and CDR2 SMNVEV (reference sequence). CDR3 sequence: CASSLSIRDVVRRDYGYTF. The CDR3 DNA is TGTGCCAGCAGTTTATCGATTCGGGACGTCGTGCGGCGCGACTATGGCTACACCTTC.

This clonotype was observed a handful of times. The V call is TRBV6-5, the J call TRBJ1-2; D is unresolved. The CDR3 has 14 amino acids. Trimming stripped 3 bases from V and 2 bases from J, with 10 bases between. Looked up from germline, CDR1 is MNHEY and CDR2 is SVGAGI. CDR3 sequence (DNA): TGTGCCAGCAGTTATTTCGGGATCAACTATGGCTACACCTTC. Protein product: CASSYFGINYGYTF.